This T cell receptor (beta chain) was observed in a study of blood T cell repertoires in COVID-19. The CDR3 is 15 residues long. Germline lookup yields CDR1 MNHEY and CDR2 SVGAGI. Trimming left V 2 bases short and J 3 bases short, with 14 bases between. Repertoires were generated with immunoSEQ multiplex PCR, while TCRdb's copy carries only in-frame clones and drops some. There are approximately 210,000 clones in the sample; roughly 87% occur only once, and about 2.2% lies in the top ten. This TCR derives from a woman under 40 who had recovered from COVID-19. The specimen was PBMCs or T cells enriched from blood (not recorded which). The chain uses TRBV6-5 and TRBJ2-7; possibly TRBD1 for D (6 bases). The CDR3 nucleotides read TGTGCCAGCAGTTACCAAGGGGGAATTCGCTACGAGCAGTACTTC. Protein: CASSYQGGIRYEQYF.